The clone carrying this T cell receptor beta chain was seen only a few times. Germline CDR1 SGHTA, CDR2 FQGTGA. Trimming removed 5 bases at V and 0 bases at J, with 7 bases between. The CDR3 has 13 residues. Stated time point: after trial treatment. The treatment was: LDRT plus nivolumab, ipilimumab, low-dose cyclophosphamide and aspirin (RACIN trial). The sample originates from a study of low-dose radiotherapy and immunotherapy resistance in tumors. Study context: Cohort 1 was given 0.5 Gy fractions every 2 weeks, 6.5 Gy in total. One day before radiation and immunotherapy, intravenous cyclophosphamide 200 mg/m2 was administered, with this repeated every two weeks.

TRAV- and TRBV-specific primers were used for first-strand cDNA, which covered alpha and beta chains. PCR amplification of the TCRs was performed with Phusion for approximately 20 PCR cycles, and it relied on a constant-region primer together with a V-primer adapter. In TCRdb, the reads were re-called with MiXCR into one record per CDR3 protein. The sample carries just over 90,000 distinct CDR3 sequences, roughly 20% recorded once. The TCR comes from a female donor with ovarian cancer. Sample: PBMCs, taken after low-dose radiotherapy plus immunotherapy. V gene TRBV7-3 combines with J gene TRBJ2-5, with D hard to call. For the CDR3, the DNA is TGTGCCAGCAGCCGTTGGGACCAAGAGACCCAGTACTTC. Translated: CASSRWDQETQYF.